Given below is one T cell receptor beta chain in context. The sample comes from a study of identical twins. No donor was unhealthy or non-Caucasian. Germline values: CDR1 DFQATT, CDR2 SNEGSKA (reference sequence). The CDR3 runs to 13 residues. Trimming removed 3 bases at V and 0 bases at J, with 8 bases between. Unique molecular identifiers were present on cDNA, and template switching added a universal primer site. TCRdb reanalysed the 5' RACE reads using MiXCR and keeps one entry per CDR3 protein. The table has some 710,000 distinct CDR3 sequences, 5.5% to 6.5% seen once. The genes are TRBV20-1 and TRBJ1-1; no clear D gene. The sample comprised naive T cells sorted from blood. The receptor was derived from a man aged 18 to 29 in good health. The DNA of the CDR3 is TGCAGTGCTAGTAGAAGCGTGAACACTGAAGCTTTCTTT. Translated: CSASRSVNTEAFF.